A selection of T cell receptor beta chains follows, all from one sample in a study of shared clonotypes between healthy human individuals. TCRdb's copy holds only in-frame clones and misses some; the assay was immunoSEQ multiplex PCR. The sample yields roughly 500,000 clones, 76% seen once. The sample comprised PBMCs. The receptors originated from a woman aged 35 to 49 in good health. Some clones in this sample may be carry-over from other donors' samples. CDR3s include the opening cysteine and the closing phenylalanine or tryptophan. Fields, in order: V gene, J gene, CDR3 protein.

TRBV10-3	TRBJ1-2	CAISESVFASPGQGNTF
TRBV4-1	TRBJ1-3	CASSWTGNSGNTIYF
TRBV9	TRBJ2-7	CASSPGTGIRSYEQYF
TRBV7-2	TRBJ1-3	CASSFPFQGPNGNTIYF
TRBV30	TRBJ1-2	CAWSDSLYYGYTF
TRBV14	TRBJ1-2	CASSQAGTYGYTF
TRBV21-1	TRBJ1-5	CASSKVRRGQGVYSNQPQHF
TRBV7-3	TRBJ2-1	CASSTPNQPGPPGVNEQFF
TRBV6-5	TRBJ2-2	CASRTVGEGTGELFF
TRBV6-1	TRBJ1-5	CASSEGNQPQHF
TRBV5-1	TRBJ2-1	CASSPGLAGHFEQFF
TRBV7-2	TRBJ2-7	CASGYRRGEQYF
TRBV10-3	TRBJ2-5	CAISEVAGGEETQYF
TRBV7-8	TRBJ1-3	CASSLVSGEGNTIYF
TRBV7-6	TRBJ2-3	CASSQLGSGGVTDTQYF
TRBV6-1	TRBJ2-7	CASSEEVRQSSYEQYF
TRBV7-3	TRBJ1-2	CASSLIRVENGYTF
TRBV6-4	TRBJ2-3	CASSDGPEGGGTDTQYF
TRBV10-1	TRBJ2-3	CASSEDPSGWSTQYF
TRBV11-2	TRBJ2-3	CASSLFLDSTTDTQYF
TRBV28	TRBJ2-1	CASSLRPPSGRANEQFF
TRBV7-2	TRBJ2-7	CASSLGQRSYEQYF
TRBV4-3	TRBJ2-1	CASSQEVLLAGGKIPFF
TRBV5-4	TRBJ2-2	CASSSARGFNTGELFF
TRBV5-3	TRBJ1-5	CARREIGLPQHF
TRBV7-6	TRBJ2-7	CASSLGTGGWGQYF
TRBV5-8	TRBJ2-3	CASSRRGPDTQYF
TRBV7-9	TRBJ2-7	CASSAQTGVTREQYF
TRBV4-2	TRBJ2-5	CASSQEPTPAGVETQYF
TRBV18	TRBJ2-7	CASSTQESYEQYF
TRBV5-1	TRBJ1-4	CASSLEGRGHEKLFF
TRBV2	TRBJ2-1	CASSLGDPYNEQFF
TRBV27	TRBJ2-7	CASSLSGGIYEQYF
TRBV6-5	TRBJ2-1	CASSYSVGAPRGEQFF
TRBV5-1	TRBJ1-4	CASSSGQGGEKLFF
TRBV4-2	TRBJ2-3	CASSQEGFSPGLSTDTQYF
TRBV28	TRBJ1-2	CASIPSGTALGDGYTF
TRBV5-1	TRBJ2-2	CASSLNQRGQQNTGELFF
TRBV7-2	TRBJ2-5	CASSLARFQETQYF
TRBV5-1	TRBJ2-3	CASSLVEADTQYF
TRBV4-1	TRBJ2-5	CASSHGRGKETQYF
TRBV7-2	TRBJ1-5	CASSLTGGLGNQPQHF
TRBV28	TRBJ2-1	CASSLWEGGNEQFF
TRBV7-9	TRBJ2-2	CASIKGGHRPNTGELFF
TRBV30	TRBJ1-1	CAFNSDRLIAFF
TRBV6-4	TRBJ1-3	CASSKDPGNTIYF
TRBV5-1	TRBJ2-3	CASSLAGGDTDTQYF
TRBV4-2	TRBJ2-1	CASSLSKYGLAGPYNEQFF
TRBV4-1	TRBJ1-6	CASSHILRIRNSPLHF
TRBV30	TRBJ2-3	CAWSVIAGGVGNTDTQYF
TRBV28	TRBJ2-2	CASSLGRREDTGELFF
TRBV7-2	TRBJ2-1	CASSLVLAGGTEQFF
TRBV7-2	TRBJ2-2	CASSRTSGGTGELFF
TRBV7-8	TRBJ1-5	CASSSRGSGYSNQPQHF
TRBV4-2	TRBJ2-3	CASSQAAGGNPDTQYF
TRBV15	TRBJ1-1	CATSPSGSLEAFF
TRBV30	TRBJ1-4	CAWGDRDEKLFF
TRBV28	TRBJ2-7	CASSRIQGVGEQYF